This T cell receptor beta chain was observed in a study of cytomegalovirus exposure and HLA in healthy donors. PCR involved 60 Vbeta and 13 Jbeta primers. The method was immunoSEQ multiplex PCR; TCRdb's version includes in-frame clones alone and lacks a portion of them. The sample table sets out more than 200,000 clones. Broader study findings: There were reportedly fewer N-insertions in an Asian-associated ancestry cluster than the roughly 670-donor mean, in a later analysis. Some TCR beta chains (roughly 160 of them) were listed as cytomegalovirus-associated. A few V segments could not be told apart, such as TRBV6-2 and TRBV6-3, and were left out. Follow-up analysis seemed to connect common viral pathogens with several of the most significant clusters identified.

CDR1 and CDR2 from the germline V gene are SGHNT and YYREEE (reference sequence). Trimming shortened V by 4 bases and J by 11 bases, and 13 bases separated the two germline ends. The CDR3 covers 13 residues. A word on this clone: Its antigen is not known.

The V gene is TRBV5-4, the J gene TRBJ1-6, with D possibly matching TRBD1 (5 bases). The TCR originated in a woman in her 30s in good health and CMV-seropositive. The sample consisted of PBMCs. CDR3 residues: CASSPLDRTPLHF. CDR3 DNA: TGTGCCAGCAGCCCGCTTGACAGAACACCCCTCCACTTT.